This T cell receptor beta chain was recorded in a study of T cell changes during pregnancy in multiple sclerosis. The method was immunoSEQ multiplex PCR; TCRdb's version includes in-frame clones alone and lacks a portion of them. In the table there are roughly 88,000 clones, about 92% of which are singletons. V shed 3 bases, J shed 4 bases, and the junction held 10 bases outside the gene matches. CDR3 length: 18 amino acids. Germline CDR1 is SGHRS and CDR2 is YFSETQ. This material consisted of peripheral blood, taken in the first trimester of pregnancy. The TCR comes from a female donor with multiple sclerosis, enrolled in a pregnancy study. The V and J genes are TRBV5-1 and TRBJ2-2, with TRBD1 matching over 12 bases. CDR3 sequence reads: CASSSTAGTGGGTGELFF. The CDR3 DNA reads TGCGCCAGCAGCTCCACAGCCGGGACAGGGGGCGGCACCGGGGAGCTGTTTTTT.